Listed below are T cell receptor beta chains from one sample, sequenced in a study of human T cells and chemical hapten exposure. A single record per CDR3 protein comes from TCRdb applying MiXCR to the RACE reads. The table records fewer than 150,000 distinct CDR3 sequences, 13% of them present only once. The source was whole blood, collected in connection with sensitization to the hapten diphenylcyclopropenone (DPC). These receptor sequences come from a young woman with alopecia areata. Some clones in this sample may be carry-over from other donors' samples. Each CDR3 is given without its conserved first and last residue. The D gene is left open where the match is weak. The size of a clone is reported for some rows only, either as once, few or many, or as a class for expanded clones.

TRBV4-3	.	many	ASSQGTAPDYEQY
TRBV20-1	.	once	SAKGGMNTEAF
TRBV20-1	.	few	SARQGGSYEQY
TRBV25-1	.	few	ASSEWSRVAENTGELF
TRBV7-6	TRBD2	.	ASSFASGGALDEQF
TRBV20-1	TRBD2	few	SATGPSRGGTDTQY
TRBV5-6	.	many	ASNKHLSNQPQH
TRBV29-1	TRBD1	.	SVEGWGQGTDTQY
TRBV5-1	.	.	ASSRRGSLETQY
TRBV20-1	TRBD1	.	SATTAFRGTDTQY
TRBV20-1	.	few	SVQRPITYEQY
TRBV20-1	TRBD1	.	SASLGTGSYEQY
TRBV12-3/TRBV12-4	TRBD1	.	ASSFGQGGEQY
TRBV12-3/TRBV12-4	.	few	ASSPRLSPSPGYT
TRBV4-3	.	few	ASSQDRGGALGYT
TRBV11-2	.	few	ASSPGPFYEQY
TRBV29-1	.	few	SVETASYEQY